The next 22 T cell receptor beta chains were all read from a single sample in a study of TIL therapy for anti-PD-1-resistant metastatic lung cancer. The time point: pre-treatment sample, taken before nivolumab and TIL therapy. This was the immunoSEQ v3 assay. Clones were read by immunoSEQ multiplex PCR, and TCRdb kept only the in-frame ones, dropping some. The sample consists of approximately 45,000 clones, 79% of them appearing once. The sample in question was blood, obtained at baseline. Receptors were obtained from a man between 65 and 85 years old with non-small cell lung cancer.

The chain has TRBV27 and TRBJ1-1; D is perhaps TRBD1 (5 bases). This CDR3 has 13 residues. Trimming pared 5 bases from V and 10 bases from J, leaving 17 bases between. The V gene's germline CDR1 is MNHEY and CDR2 SMNVEV (reference sequence). CDR3 in DNA: TGTGCCAGCAGTCAAACAGGCTCTTTTTCAGCTTTCTTT. It yields the protein CASSQTGSFSAFF.

The CDR3 region is CASSSGQADNQPQHF. CDR3 bases: TGTGCCAGCAGCTCCGGACAGGCGGATAATCAGCCCCAGCATTTT. This sequence joins TRBV28 and TRBJ1-5; TRBD1 agrees at 7 bases. Germline CDR1 and CDR2: MDHEN and SYDVKM. The CDR3 spans 15 residues. The ends lost 6 bases at V and 4 bases at J; junction bases unmatched: 9.

The chain links TRBV28 to TRBJ1-2, with D hard to call. The CDR3 extends over 12 amino acids. Trimming took off 3 bases at V and 9 bases at J, with 11 bases between the two ends. Germline V gene lookup returns CDR1 MDHEN and CDR2 SYDVKM. This CDR3 reads CASSFWQFSYTF. CDR3 nucleotides: TGTGCCAGCAGTTTTTGGCAGTTTAGCTACACCTTC.

The CDR3 here is CSVGGLLNTEAFF. The CDR3 DNA reads as TGCAGCGTTGGGGGCTTGTTGAACACTGAAGCTTTCTTT. The V and J genes are TRBV29-1 and TRBJ1-1; D is possibly TRBD1 (5 bases). There are 13 residues in the CDR3. From germline, CDR1 is SQVTM and CDR2 ANQGSEA. V was pared by 4 bases and J by 0 bases, with 9 bases between.

The gene calls are TRBV18 and TRBJ1-6; no firm D call. The CDR3 runs to 19 residues. Germline CDR1 reads KGHSH; CDR2 reads LQKENI. The V end lost 3 bases, the J end lost 0 bases, and 18 bases lay between the germline ends. CDR3: CASSPYSLDSSSYNSPLHF. CDR3 DNA: TGTGCCAGCTCACCTTATTCCCTGGACTCAAGCTCCTATAATTCACCCCTCCACTTT.

This clone turned up a few times. V usage is TRBV9 and J usage is TRBJ1-1; no clear D. This CDR3 comprises 14 residues. Trimming took 3 bases from V and 1 from J, leaving 10 bases between them. Germline CDR1 and CDR2: SGDLS and YYNGEE. The CDR3: CASSGKTPNTEAFF. The CDR3 nucleotides are TGTGCCAGCAGCGGAAAGACACCGAACACTGAAGCTTTCTTT.

The rearrangement uses TRBV7-2 and TRBJ2-1, with D tentatively TRBD2 (5 bases). V was clipped by 1 base and J by 0 bases, with 7 bases between them. Germline values: CDR1 SGHTA, CDR2 FQGNSA. This CDR3 comprises 15 residues. The CDR3, as DNA: TGTGCCAGCAGCTTAGGGGGAGCCTCCTACAATGAGCAGTTCTTC. This encodes CASSLGGASYNEQFF.

The V call is TRBV6-1, the J call TRBJ1-2, with TRBD1 identical over 7 bases. Per germline, CDR1 MNHNS and CDR2 SASEGT. V trimming: 8 bases; J trimming: 8 bases; junction bases outside the gene matches: 5. CDR3 length equals 11 residues. DNA of the CDR3: TGTGCCAGCCGGGACAGCCAGGGCTACACCTTC. This translates into CASRDSQGYTF.

This chain uses TRBV19 with TRBJ2-2; perhaps TRBD1 as D (5 bases). This CDR3 has 15 residues. Per the germline V gene, CDR1 is LNHDA and CDR2 is SQIVND (reference sequence). V dropped 3 bases and J dropped 3 bases, with 11 bases sitting between them. The CDR3 loop is CASSIQGSDTGELFF. The CDR3 region has the DNA TGTGCCAGTAGTATTCAGGGATCTGACACCGGGGAGCTGTTTTTT.

The chain uses TRBV11-2 and TRBJ2-7; D remains unclear. The ends were cut back, 2 bases at V and 0 bases at J, with 5 bases in the middle. The germline CDR1 and CDR2 sequences are SGHAT and FQNNGV. The CDR3 spans 13 residues. Here the CDR3 DNA reads TGTGCCAGCAGCTTACCAGGCTCCTACGAGCAGTACTTC. It specifies CASSLPGSYEQYF.

The chain couples TRBV19 to TRBJ2-7, with D unclear. Germline CDR1 reads LNHDA; CDR2 reads SQIVND (reference sequence). The V end lost 4 bases, the J end lost 6 bases, and 10 bases lay between the germline ends. The CDR3 length is 12 residues. CDR3 bases: TGTGCCAGTAGTACGACGAACCGCGAGCAGTACTTC. Its translation: CASSTTNREQYF.

This rearrangement joins TRBV11-3 to TRBJ2-1, with D unresolved. CDR1 is SGHNT, CDR2 YENEEA, per germline. CDR3 length equals 14 residues. V was shortened by 0 bases and J by 9 bases, with 12 bases between the two germline ends. CDR3 coding DNA: TGTGCCAGCAGCTTAGATCAGAAAGGCCGTGAGCAGTTCTTC. Translation gives CASSLDQKGREQFF. Using reference TRBV11-3 and TRBJ2-1 for the parts outside the CDR3, the full variable domain is EAGVVQSPRYKIIEKKQPVAFWCNPISGHNTLYWYLQNLGQGPELLIRYENEEAVDDSQLPKDRFSAERLKGVDSTLKIQPAELGDSAVYLCASSLDQKGREQFFGPGTRLTVL.

In its sample, this clone was seen a few times. This chain links TRBV6-6 with TRBJ1-2; D might be TRBD1 (5 bases). There are 15 residues in the CDR3. Germline CDR1 MNHNY, CDR2 SVGAGI (reference sequence). The germline V and J ends were trimmed by 7 bases and 0 bases, with 15 bases remaining between them. CDR3: CASKPGPSANYGYTF. DNA of the CDR3: TGTGCCAGCAAACCGGGACCGTCGGCTAACTATGGCTACACCTTC.

This clone was picked up a small number of times. The V call is TRBV28, the J call TRBJ1-2; TRBD1 might be the D (5 bases). Germline values: CDR1 MDHEN, CDR2 SYDVKM. This CDR3 has 14 amino acids. Trimming pared 7 bases from V and 3 bases from J, leaving 15 bases between. In DNA, the CDR3 is TGTGCCAGCACCCCCCCCGGGACGGACTATGGCTACACCTTC. Residues: CASTPPGTDYGYTF.

Comment on this clone: Germline and junction disagree at one end, which may indicate a read error. The chain uses TRBV6-5 and TRBJ2-7; D uncertain. The CDR3 covers 13 residues. Germline lookup yields CDR1 MNHEY and CDR2 SVGAGI. As DNA, the CDR3 is TGTGCCAGCAGTTACTCGCCAGACTCCCGAAGGGACTTC. This gives the protein CASSYSPDSRRDF.

V and J are TRBV5-4 and TRBJ2-7; possible D gene TRBD2, 5 bases. Germline assignment: CDR1 SGHNT and CDR2 YYREEE (reference sequence). V lost 4 bases and J lost 5, with 10 bases in between. CDR3 size: 12 residues. This CDR3 reads CASSMTINEQYF. CDR3 DNA: TGTGCCAGCAGCATGACTATCAACGAGCAGTACTTC. Complete variable domain (other parts from reference TRBV5-4 and TRBJ2-7): ETGVTQSPTHLIKTRGQQVTLRCSSQSGHNTVSWYQQALGQGPQFIFQYYREEENGRGNFPPRFSGLQFPNYSSELNVNALELDDSALYLCASSMTINEQYFGPGTRLTVT.

This chain links TRBV2 with TRBJ1-3; 9 positions agree with TRBD1. Losses at the gene ends were 6 bases for V and 0 bases for J; bases not matched to a gene: 9. Germline V gene lookup returns CDR1 SNHLY and CDR2 FYNNEI. The CDR3 extends over 17 amino acids. The CDR3 sequence is CASRTGTGRNSGNTIYF. In DNA, the CDR3 is TGTGCCAGCAGGACCGGGACAGGGAGGAACTCTGGAAACACCATATATTTT.

This chain uses TRBV5-1 with TRBJ1-3; TRBD1 is a possible D gene (5 bases). Trimming left V 0 bases short and J 3 bases short, with 10 bases between. The germline V gene encodes CDR1 SGHRS and CDR2 YFSETQ. CDR3 length: 15 amino acids. This CDR3 is CASSLVGAGGNTIYF. The CDR3, as DNA: TGCGCCAGCAGCTTGGTAGGGGCTGGTGGAAACACCATATATTTT.

The gene calls are TRBV11-2 and TRBJ2-1; D perhaps matches TRBD2 (5 bases). V lost 0 bases and J 12 bases, leaving 15 bases between the germline ends. Germline values: CDR1 SGHAT, CDR2 FQNNGV. The CDR3 loop spans 14 amino acids. CDR3 amino acids: CASSLDRALGRQFF. CDR3 DNA sequence: TGTGCCAGCAGCTTAGATCGGGCCTTAGGGAGGCAGTTCTTC.

This chain links TRBV27 with TRBJ1-5, with TRBD1 as a possible D gene (6 bases). Trimming pared 6 bases from V and 2 bases from J, leaving 11 bases between. The V gene's germline CDR1 is MNHEY and CDR2 SMNVEV (reference sequence). The CDR3 runs 14 residues. The CDR3 DNA reads TGTGCCAGCAGAGCGACAGGTCGCAATCAGCCCCAGCATTTT. Its translation is CASRATGRNQPQHF.

The rearrangement joins TRBV28 to TRBJ2-7; D is perhaps TRBD1 (6 bases). With 2 bases removed from V and 10 bases from J, the gap between germline ends came to 9 bases. This CDR3 comprises 11 residues. The germline CDR1 and CDR2 sequences are MDHEN and SYDVKM. This CDR3 is CASSLGGHQYF. The CDR3, as DNA: TGTGCCAGCAGTTTAGGGGGACACCAGTACTTC.

V usage is TRBV21-1 and J usage is TRBJ1-1. TRBV21-1 is labeled a pseudogene. CDR3 length: 11 amino acids. The CDR3 reads CASSKAWEAFF. CDR3 DNA: TGTGCCAGCAGCAAAGCGTGGGAAGCTTTCTTT.